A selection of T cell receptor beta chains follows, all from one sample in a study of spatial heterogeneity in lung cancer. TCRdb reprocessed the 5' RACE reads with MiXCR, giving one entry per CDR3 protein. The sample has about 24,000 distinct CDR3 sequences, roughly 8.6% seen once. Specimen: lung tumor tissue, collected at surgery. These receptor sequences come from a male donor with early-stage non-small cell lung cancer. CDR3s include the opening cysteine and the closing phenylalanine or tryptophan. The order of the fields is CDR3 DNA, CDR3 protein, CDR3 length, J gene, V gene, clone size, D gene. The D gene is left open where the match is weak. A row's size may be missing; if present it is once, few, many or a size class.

TGTGCCAGCAGCCAAGTAGGCGCTAGCGGGGGGGATACGCAGTATTTT	CASSQVGASGGDTQYF	16	TRBJ2-3	TRBV3-1	many	TRBD2
TGTGCCTGGAGAGCCGGGACTAGCGGGAGAGGCGCCTACAATGAGCAGTTCTTC	CAWRAGTSGRGAYNEQFF	18	TRBJ2-1	TRBV30	.	TRBD2
TGTGCCAGCAGCCTCCATTCGGGAGCCAACACAGATACGCAGTATTTT	CASSLHSGANTDTQYF	16	TRBJ2-3	TRBV3-1	medium-sized	.
TGTGCCAGCAGTTTCGGGGTTCAGCGCAGGGGCGAGCAGTACTTC	CASSFGVQRRGEQYF	15	TRBJ2-7	TRBV28	many	.
TGTGCCAGCAGTCGGGGCTCCGGGGAGCTGTTTTTT	CASSRGSGELFF	12	TRBJ2-2	TRBV11-2	many	.
TGTGCCAGCAGCTTAGCGCGGGGGGGCCCCGGGACCCAGTACTTC	CASSLARGGPGTQYF	15	TRBJ2-5	TRBV7-2	many	TRBD2
TGTGCCAGTTTCAATAGCGGGACTCAAGAGACCCAGTACTTC	CASFNSGTQETQYF	14	TRBJ2-5	TRBV28	many	TRBD2
TGCGCCAGCAGCCATCCCGGGACAGGGGGCTATGGCTACACCTTC	CASSHPGTGGYGYTF	15	TRBJ1-2	TRBV4-1	many	TRBD1
TGTGCCAGCAGTTACTGGACGGGAGTTTCCTACAATGAGCAGTTCTTC	CASSYWTGVSYNEQFF	16	TRBJ2-1	TRBV6-2/TRBV6-3	many	.
TGTGCCAGCAGCTCCACAGGGAATGAGCAGTTCTTC	CASSSTGNEQFF	12	TRBJ2-1	TRBV7-8	few	.
TGTGCCAGCAGCCAAGGGATGGGCACGCCCCAGCATTTT	CASSQGMGTPQHF	13	TRBJ1-5	TRBV14	.	.
TGTGCCAGCAAGAGTTATTCTGAGGAGACCCAGTACTTC	CASKSYSEETQYF	13	TRBJ2-5	TRBV11-2	few	.
TGCGGGACGGGGCGGCGGAACACTGAAGCTTTCTTT	CGTGRRNTEAFF	12	TRBJ1-1	TRBV20-1	many	.
TGTGCCAGCAGTGATGTGGCAGATAGTAACTATGGCTACACCTTC	CASSDVADSNYGYTF	15	TRBJ1-2	TRBV2	many	.
TGTGCCAGCAGCGTCACAGGAGGACCCTACAATGAGCAGTTCTTC	CASSVTGGPYNEQFF	15	TRBJ2-1	TRBV7-3	few	.
TGCAGTGCACCCAAAGGGACAATAAACACTGAAGCTTTCTTT	CSAPKGTINTEAFF	14	TRBJ1-1	TRBV20-1	many	.
TGTGCCAGCAGCCAAGAGGGCAGTATTTTAAGCACAGATACGCAGTATTTT	CASSQEGSILSTDTQYF	17	TRBJ2-3	TRBV4-2	many	.
TGCAGCGTTCTGCGGGGGAACTCCTACGAGCAGTACTTC	CSVLRGNSYEQYF	13	TRBJ2-7	TRBV29-1	many	TRBD2
TGCGCCAGCAGCTTGGCCGGGGCAGTTGACGCGGGAGAGCAGTACTTC	CASSLAGAVDAGEQYF	16	TRBJ2-7	TRBV5-1	.	.
TGTGCCAGTAGTATTTCGGGACATCGCCGCACAGATACGCAGTATTTT	CASSISGHRRTDTQYF	16	TRBJ2-3	TRBV19	.	.
TGTGCCAGCCGGACAGGGGGCTACGAGCAGTACTTC	CASRTGGYEQYF	12	TRBJ2-7	TRBV27	many	TRBD1
TGCAGTGCTAGAGGGGCCAGGGCGACCTTGCATGAGCAGTTCTTC	CSARGARATLHEQFF	15	TRBJ2-1	TRBV20-1	many	.
TGTGCCAGCAGTCGAATAGAAGGACAGGGTCGGTACAATGAGCAGTTCTTC	CASSRIEGQGRYNEQFF	17	TRBJ2-1	TRBV28	many	TRBD1
TGTGCCATCGAGATACTATCAAACACTGAAGCTTTCTTT	CAIEILSNTEAFF	13	TRBJ1-1	TRBV28	few	.
TGCAGCGTCACGGACGGGCCCACCGGGGAGCTGTTTTTT	CSVTDGPTGELFF	13	TRBJ2-2	TRBV29-1	many	.
TGTGCCAGCAGTGTTCCAGAGCTAGCCAAAAACATTCAGTACTTC	CASSVPELAKNIQYF	15	TRBJ2-4	TRBV25-1	.	.
TGTGCCAGCATGGGGACCCGTAGCAATCAGCCCCAGCATTTT	CASMGTRSNQPQHF	14	TRBJ1-5	TRBV2	few	.
TGCAGTGCACCGGAGCACACTGAAGCTTTCTTT	CSAPEHTEAFF	11	TRBJ1-1	TRBV20-1	many	.
TGTGCCAGCAGTCCCCCCCAGATGGGGGGGGCGGCCGGGGAGCTGTTTTTT	CASSPPQMGGAAGELFF	17	TRBJ2-2	TRBV27	few	.
TGTGCCAGCAGTTACTGGCGGGACAGGGTTGGGGAGAACATTCAGTACTTC	CASSYWRDRVGENIQYF	17	TRBJ2-4	TRBV6-2/TRBV6-3	few	TRBD1
TGTGCCAGCAGTCGATGGGGGGTTTCCAGTAGGTTCGGCACTGAAGCTTTCTTT	CASSRWGVSSRFGTEAFF	18	TRBJ1-1	TRBV6-2/TRBV6-3	many	.
TGTGCCAGCAGCCCGGACGGGGCTACTAACTATGGCTACACCTTC	CASSPDGATNYGYTF	15	TRBJ1-2	TRBV7-2	many	.
TGTGCCAGCAGTTTAATCGGTGGGGGCACTGAAGCTTTCTTT	CASSLIGGGTEAFF	14	TRBJ1-1	TRBV12-3/TRBV12-4	.	.
TGTGCCAGCAGTGCTACAGGTTTCGGCTACAATGAGCAGTTCTTC	CASSATGFGYNEQFF	15	TRBJ2-1	TRBV2	few	.
TGTGCCAGCAGTCCAGGCGGGGCAGATACGCAGTATTTT	CASSPGGADTQYF	13	TRBJ2-3	TRBV27	few	.
TGTGCCAGCAGCCTATCGACAGGGGGCGACTATGGCTACACCTTC	CASSLSTGGDYGYTF	15	TRBJ1-2	TRBV7-2	many	TRBD1
TGCGCCAGCAGCTTGGACGAAAGGGGTGGTGAAAAACTGTTTTTT	CASSLDERGGEKLFF	15	TRBJ1-4	TRBV5-1	many	.
TGTGCCAGCAGCCCGACCCTTACCTACGAGCAGTACTTC	CASSPTLTYEQYF	13	TRBJ2-7	TRBV7-9	many	.
TGTGCCAGCAGGAGCTCTGGAAACACCATATATTTT	CASRSSGNTIYF	12	TRBJ1-3	TRBV6-5	many	.
TGCAGTGCCGACCCGGCCCAGGGCTTTAATGAGCAGTTCTTC	CSADPAQGFNEQFF	14	TRBJ2-1	TRBV20-1	few	.
TGTGCCAGCAGCCACAGGGCCACCTACGAGCAGTACTTC	CASSHRATYEQYF	13	TRBJ2-7	TRBV7-9	few	.
TGTGCCAGCAGTCCCCGGGTAGTTGAAACGATGGGTGGTGAGCAGTTCTTC	CASSPRVVETMGGEQFF	17	TRBJ2-1	TRBV6-5	few	.